This T cell receptor (beta chain) was captured in a study of T cell repertoires in cytomegalovirus infection. The overall study: The authors relied on CMV epitopes, both recently identified HLA-C-restricted and well-studied HLA-B-restricted. Public signatures in TCR beta pointed to CMV infection and matching HLA type.

The CDR3 is 16 residues long. Germline assignment: CDR1 MNHGY and CDR2 SAAAGT. V lost 5 bases and J 11 bases, leaving 24 bases between the germline ends. TCRdb re-derived calls from the reads in MiXCR, one entry per CDR3 protein. The sample lists 600,000 to 700,000 distinct CDR3 sequences; roughly 36% were seen once. Study-wide points: Based on cumulative public TCR beta family frequency, carriers of CMV plus the relevant HLA were identified. Dominating the ex vivo response were TCR beta clonotypes that were CMV-specific and HLA-C-restricted.

About this clonotype itself: Its antigen is undetermined.

The chain employs TRBV6-8 and TRBJ1-4, with D possibly TRBD1 on 6 matching bases. Sequenced material: cultured PBMCs, taken from culture after CMV antigen stimulation. The TCR comes from a human donor in good health (CMV status not recorded). Some clones in this sample may be carry-over from other donors' samples. The CDR3: CASSPTPSGTNGKLFF. As DNA, the CDR3 is TGTGCCAGCAGTCCAACACCCTCCGGGACAAACGGTAAACTGTTTTTT.